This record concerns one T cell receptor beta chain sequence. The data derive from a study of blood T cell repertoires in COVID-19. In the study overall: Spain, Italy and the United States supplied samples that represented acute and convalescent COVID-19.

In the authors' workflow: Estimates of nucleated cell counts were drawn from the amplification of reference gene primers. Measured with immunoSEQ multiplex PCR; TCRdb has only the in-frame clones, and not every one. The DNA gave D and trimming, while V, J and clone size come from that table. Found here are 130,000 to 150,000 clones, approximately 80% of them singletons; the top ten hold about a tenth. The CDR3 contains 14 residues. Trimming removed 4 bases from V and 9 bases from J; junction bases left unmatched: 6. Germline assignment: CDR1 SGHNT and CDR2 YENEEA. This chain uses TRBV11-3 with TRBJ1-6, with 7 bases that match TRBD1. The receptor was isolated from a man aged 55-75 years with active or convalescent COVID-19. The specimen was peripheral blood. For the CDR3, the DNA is TGTGCCAGCAGCTACGACAGGGCCTCTTCACCCCTCCACTTT. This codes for CASSYDRASSPLHF.